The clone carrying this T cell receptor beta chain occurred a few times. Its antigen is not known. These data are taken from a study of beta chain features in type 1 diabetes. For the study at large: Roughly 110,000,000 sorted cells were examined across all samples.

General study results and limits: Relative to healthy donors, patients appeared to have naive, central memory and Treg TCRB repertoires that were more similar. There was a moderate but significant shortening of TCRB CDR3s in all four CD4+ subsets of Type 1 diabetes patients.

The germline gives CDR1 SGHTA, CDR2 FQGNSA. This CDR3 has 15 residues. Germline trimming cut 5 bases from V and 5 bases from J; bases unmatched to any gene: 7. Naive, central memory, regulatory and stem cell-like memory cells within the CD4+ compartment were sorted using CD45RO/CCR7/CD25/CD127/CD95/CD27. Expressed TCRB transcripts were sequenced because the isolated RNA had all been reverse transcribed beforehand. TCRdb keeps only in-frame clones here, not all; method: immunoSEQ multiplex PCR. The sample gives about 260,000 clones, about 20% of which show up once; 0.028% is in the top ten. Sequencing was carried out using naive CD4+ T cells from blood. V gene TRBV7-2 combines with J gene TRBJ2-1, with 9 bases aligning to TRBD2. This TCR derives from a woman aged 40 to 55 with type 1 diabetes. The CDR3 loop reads CASSSGLAPDNEQFF. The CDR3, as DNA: TGTGCCAGCAGCAGCGGACTAGCGCCTGACAATGAGCAGTTCTTC. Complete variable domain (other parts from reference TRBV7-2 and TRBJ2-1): GAGVSQSPSNKVTEKGKDVELRCDPISGHTALYWYRQSLGQGLEFLIYFQGNSAPDKSGLPSDRFSAERTGGSVSTLTIQRTQQEDSAVYLCASSSGLAPDNEQFFGPGTRLTVL.